Below are 21 T cell receptor beta chains sequenced from a single sample in a study of blood T cell repertoires in COVID-19. The protocol was immunoSEQ multiplex PCR, while the TCRdb copy is restricted to in-frame clones and leaves out a portion. The sample records around 150,000 clones, more than 60% being singletons. Material for sequencing was peripheral blood. These receptors were obtained from a man aged 60-69 years with acute or convalescent COVID-19.

V gene TRBV11-2 combines with J gene TRBJ2-3; D may be TRBD2 (5 bases). The CDR3 is made up of 16 amino acids. Between the trimmed V and J ends, which lost 5 bases and 3 bases, there was a span of 18 bases. Germline V lookup: CDR1 SGHAT, CDR2 FQNNGV. The chain's CDR3 is CASSPLGGSKTDTQYF. The CDR3 DNA reads TGTGCCAGCAGCCCGCTAGGCGGGTCAAAGACAGATACGCAGTATTTT.

This clone was detected a few times. The chain has TRBV5-5 and TRBJ1-2; weak D call: TRBD1 (5 bases). The CDR3 length is 15 residues. From germline, CDR1 is SGHKS and CDR2 YYEKEE (reference sequence). Trimming stripped 0 bases from V and 6 bases from J, with 15 bases between. CDR3 region: CASSLVIGGGNGYTF. CDR3 coding DNA: TGTGCCAGCAGCTTGGTAATCGGGGGTGGTAATGGCTACACCTTC.

The V call is TRBV6-6, the J call TRBJ1-2, with TRBD1 identical over 7 bases. With V trimmed by 5 bases and J by 8 bases, 8 bases remained unmatched. CDR1 is MNHNY, CDR2 SVGAGI, per germline (reference sequence). The CDR3 sequence is 13 residues long. The CDR3 is CASSSGQAQGYTF. Written as DNA, the CDR3 is TGTGCCAGCAGTAGCGGACAGGCCCAGGGCTACACCTTC.

V and J are TRBV4-1 and TRBJ1-2; 7 positions agree with TRBD1. V shed 4 bases, J shed 3 bases, and the junction held 8 bases outside the gene matches. Germline lookup yields CDR1 MGHRA and CDR2 YSYEKL. The CDR3 loop spans 15 amino acids. As DNA, the CDR3 is TGCGCCAGCAGCCTTAAAGGGGGCGCCGACTATGGCTACACCTTC. It specifies CASSLKGGADYGYTF.

The table lists this clone with a few counts. This chain uses TRBV24-1 with TRBJ2-3; 16 nucleotides line up with TRBD2. V was pared by 3 bases and J by 5 bases, with 7 bases of the junction left unmatched. Germline CDR1 is KGHDR and CDR2 is SFDVKD. This CDR3 comprises 18 residues. The CDR3, as DNA: TGTGCCACCAGTGATAAGGGACTAGCGGGGGGGCCTAAAGATACGCAGTATTTT. Its protein is CATSDKGLAGGPKDTQYF.

Note on this clone: The junction departs from germline at one end; a sequencing error may be responsible. The genes are TRBV7-7 and TRBJ2-7; 7 bases fit TRBD2. Germline V gives CDR1 SSHAT, CDR2 FNYEAQ (reference sequence). This CDR3 comprises 13 residues. CDR3 residues: CASSLSGGYEQYF. For the CDR3, the DNA is TGTGCTAGCAGCTTATCGGGAGGCTACGAGCAGTACTTC.

The chain couples TRBV11-2 to TRBJ2-7, with D hard to call. CDR3 length: 16 residues. Germline V gene data show CDR1 as SGHAT and CDR2 as FQNNGV. The V end was cut by 5 bases, the J end by 3 bases, with 20 bases between. This CDR3 reads CASSQAQYGSRYEQYF. CDR3 bases: TGTGCCAGCAGCCAGGCCCAGTATGGAAGCCGCTACGAGCAGTACTTC.

Here the CDR3 DNA reads TGTGCCACCAGCAGAGTCGGGGCGGGGGGTTCCTACAATGAGCAGTTCTTC. Its protein product is CATSRVGAGGSYNEQFF. The chain uses TRBV15 and TRBJ2-1; 8 bases are shared with TRBD2. CDR1 LNHNV and CDR2 YYDKDF come from the germline V gene (reference sequence). With V trimmed by 1 base and J by 1 base, 6 bases remained unmatched. This CDR3 is 17 amino acids long.

The chain is built from TRBV5-1 and TRBJ1-6; D not certain. The length of the CDR3 is 12 residues. Trimming removed 4 bases from V and 9 bases from J, with 8 bases in between. Germline lookup yields CDR1 SGHRS and CDR2 YFSETQ. Here the CDR3 reads CASSPEGSPLHF. The CDR3 DNA sequence: TGCGCCAGCAGCCCCGAGGGTTCACCCCTCCACTTT.

This chain connects TRBV7-9 to TRBJ2-1; TRBD1 agrees at 8 bases. This CDR3 comprises 16 residues. V dropped 5 bases and J dropped 0; count of bases not matched to a gene: 6. Germline V gene data show CDR1 as SEHNR and CDR2 as FQNEAQ (reference sequence). The CDR3 DNA is TGTGCCAGCAGCCCTAACAGGGGGAGCTCCTACAATGAGCAGTTCTTC. This translates into CASSPNRGSSYNEQFF.

This chain connects TRBV2 to TRBJ2-2; no reliable D call. Germline CDR1 is SNHLY and CDR2 is FYNNEI. The CDR3 runs 13 residues. Trimming stripped 6 bases from V and 6 bases from J, with 11 bases between. CDR3: CASSAIEPGELFF. The CDR3 nucleotides read TGTGCCAGCAGCGCAATAGAACCCGGGGAGCTGTTTTTT.

V usage is TRBV5-1 and J usage is TRBJ2-1; TRBD1 aligns across 8 bases. V lost 4 bases to trimming and J lost 8 bases; unmatched junction nucleotides: 8. The germline CDR1 and CDR2 sequences are SGHRS and YFSETQ. This CDR3 has 14 amino acids. CDR3 nucleotide sequence: TGCGCCAGCAGCCAGAACAGGGGGGCCGATGAGCAGTTCTTC. This translates into CASSQNRGADEQFF.

The chain is built from TRBV2 and TRBJ2-1; 7 bases agree with TRBD1. The CDR3 loop spans 16 amino acids. The V segment lost 5 bases and the J segment 5 bases; nucleotides outside the gene matches: 12. Germline V gives CDR1 SNHLY, CDR2 FYNNEI. CDR3 in amino acids: CASSPGQAEVDNEQFF. The CDR3 DNA is TGTGCCAGCAGTCCCGGACAGGCAGAGGTGGACAATGAGCAGTTCTTC.

The chain carries TRBV2 and TRBJ1-2, with D maybe TRBD1 (5 bases). The V gene lost 11 bases and the J gene lost 7 bases, with 20 bases spanning the gap. The germline gives CDR1 SNHLY, CDR2 FYNNEI. The CDR3 loop spans 13 amino acids. The CDR3 spells CARPGSGAGGYTF. CDR3 bases: TGTGCCCGCCCTGGAAGCGGGGCTGGTGGCTACACCTTC.

This clone showed up just a few times. Germline is not matched at one junction end, which may reflect a read error. This chain links TRBV6-1 with TRBJ1-2, with D unclear. The CDR3 covers 12 residues. The germline gives CDR1 MNHNS, CDR2 SASEGT. The CDR3 region is CASSEINYGYTF. The DNA of the CDR3 is TGTGCCAGCAGTGAAATAAACTACGGCTACACCTTC.

This chain uses TRBV11-2 with TRBJ2-3, with 16 bases fitting TRBD2. Trimming cost V 5 bases and J 5 bases; bases outside gene matches: 7. The CDR3 has 17 residues. Per germline, CDR1 SGHAT and CDR2 FQNNGV. The CDR3 nucleotides are TGTGCCAGCAGCAAAGGGACTAGCGGGGGGGCCCAAGATACGCAGTATTTT. Protein: CASSKGTSGGAQDTQYF. The whole variable domain, remainder taken from reference TRBV11-2 and TRBJ2-3, is EAGVAQSPRYKIIEKRQSVAFWCNPISGHATLYWYQQILGQGPKLLIQFQNNGVVDDSQLPKDRFSAERLKGVDSTLKIQPAKLEDSAVYLCASSKGTSGGAQDTQYFGPGTRLTVL.

The chain couples TRBV7-2 to TRBJ2-2, with 10 bases matching TRBD2. The germline CDR1 and CDR2 sequences are SGHTA and FQGNSA. V shed 5 bases, J shed 3 bases, and the junction held 6 bases outside the gene matches. The CDR3 has 16 amino acids. This chain's CDR3 is CASSLLAGSYTGELFF. DNA for the CDR3: TGTGCCAGCAGCCTACTAGCGGGGAGTTACACCGGGGAGCTGTTTTTT.

The rearrangement links TRBV11-2 to TRBJ2-7, with TRBD1 as a possible D gene (6 bases). CDR1 and CDR2 (germline): SGHAT, FQNNGV. V dropped 5 bases and J dropped 1 base, with 12 bases sitting between them. The CDR3 covers 14 residues. CDR3 DNA sequence: TGTGCCAGCAGCATCGGGACACCTTCCTACGAGCAGTACTTC. Translated: CASSIGTPSYEQYF.

This clone was counted only a few times. The gene calls are TRBV7-3 and TRBJ2-2; 7 nucleotides agree with TRBD1. From germline, CDR1 is SGHTA and CDR2 FQGTGA. The CDR3 is 13 amino acids. V trimming: 5 bases; J trimming: 13 bases; junction bases outside the gene matches: 10. CDR3 nucleotides: TGTGCCAGCAGCCTAGACAGGGCGAGGCCGCTGTTTTTT. Its translation: CASSLDRARPLFF.

The chain uses TRBV6-5 and TRBJ1-4; perhaps TRBD1 as D (6 bases). The CDR3 has 15 residues. Germline V lookup: CDR1 MNHEY, CDR2 SVGAGI. Between the trimmed V and J ends, which lost 6 bases and 3 bases, there was a span of 14 bases. DNA of the CDR3: TGTGCCAGCAGGGGATACAGGGCGGCTAATGAAAAACTGTTTTTT. Residues: CASRGYRAANEKLFF.

The chain combines TRBV19 with TRBJ1-5; tentative D call: TRBD1 (5 bases). Germline lookup yields CDR1 LNHDA and CDR2 SQIVND (reference sequence). This CDR3 region has 13 residues. With 3 bases removed from V and 7 bases from J, the gap between germline ends came to 10 bases. The CDR3 loop is CASSILQGQPQHF. The DNA of the CDR3 is TGTGCCAGTAGTATTCTGCAGGGCCAGCCCCAGCATTTT.